The 21 T cell receptor beta chains below come from one sample, sequenced in a study of kidney transplant recipient with SARS-CoV-2 infection. MiXCR was run by TCRdb on the reads, yielding one entry per CDR3 protein. The data contain approximately 250,000 distinct CDR3 sequences, about 28% of them singletons. Sample: a blood sample, taken at baseline and between days 110 and 120 from a kidney transplant recipient. The receptors originated from a male patient in his 30s who had COVID-19 and was a kidney transplant recipient. T cells may partly derive from the graft donor.

This clonotype was detected many times. The chain couples TRBV23-1 to TRBJ1-2, with D unclear. Being an ORF, TRBV23-1 has a function that is uncertain. The CDR3 spans 17 residues. V lost 5 bases to trimming and J lost 4 bases, with 23 bases between them. The CDR3 protein is CASSENRLRRKTYGYTF. The CDR3 DNA follows: TGCGCCAGCAGTGAAAACCGGCTACGCAGAAAGACCTATGGCTACACCTTC.

This clonotype came up many times. The CDR3 loop is CASSSPGALAPYEQYF. CDR3 DNA sequence: TGTGCCAGCAGCTCCCCGGGGGCGCTAGCGCCCTACGAGCAGTACTTC. J is TRBJ2-7 and V is TRBV7-9; D is possibly TRBD1 or TRBD2 (6 bases each). The CDR3 has 16 amino acids. The germline gives CDR1 SEHNR, CDR2 FQNEAQ (reference sequence). V was pared by 4 bases and J by 2 bases, with 18 bases between.

This clonotype has a count of ten or more. This sequence joins TRBV20-1 and TRBJ2-7; the match to TRBD2 covers 11 bases. V dropped 2 bases and J dropped 3; count of bases not matched to a gene: 3. This CDR3 comprises 14 residues. Germline CDR1 is DFQATT and CDR2 is SNEGSKA (reference sequence). CDR3 residues: CSARYGTSGYEQYF. The CDR3 DNA reads as TGCAGTGCTAGATACGGGACTAGCGGCTACGAGCAGTACTTC.

This clonotype was counted many times. The rearrangement joins TRBV27 to TRBJ1-5; no clear D. Trimming took off 2 bases at V and 6 bases at J, with 8 bases between the two ends. CDR1 and CDR2 from the germline V gene are MNHEY and SMNVEV (reference sequence). The CDR3 extends over 13 amino acids. The CDR3 nucleotides read TGTGCCAGCAGTTTAATGGGTTCTCAGCCCCAGCATTTT. Protein product: CASSLMGSQPQHF.

This clonotype was observed many times. This sequence joins TRBV3-1 and TRBJ1-1; D uncertain. Germline values: CDR1 LGHDT, CDR2 YNNKEL (reference sequence). Trimming took off 5 bases at V and 4 bases at J, with 23 bases between the two ends. The CDR3 runs to 17 residues. This chain's CDR3 is CASSKQRPISIRTEAFF. The CDR3 nucleotides are TGTGCCAGCAGCAAACAGCGTCCCATTTCAATTCGCACTGAAGCTTTCTTT. The whole variable domain, remainder taken from reference TRBV3-1 and TRBJ1-1, is DTAVSQTPKYLVTQMGNDKSIKCEQNLGHDTMYWYKQDSKKFLKIMFSYNNKELIINETVPNRFSPKSPDKAHLNLHINSLELGDSAVYFCASSKQRPISIRTEAFFGQGTRLTVV.

Regarding this clonotype: A much larger clone differs by one base, so this may be a read error. V is TRBV3-1 and J is TRBJ1-1; D remains unclear. The V gene lost 5 bases and the J gene lost 4 bases, with 23 bases spanning the gap. Germline lookup yields CDR1 LGHDT and CDR2 YNNKEL (reference sequence). The CDR3 has 17 amino acids. The CDR3 loop is CASSWYAPISTRTEAFF. The CDR3 nucleotides are TGTGCCAGCAGCTGGTATGCTCCCATTTCAACTCGCACTGAAGCTTTCTTT.

This clonotype was detected ten times or more. The chain combines TRBV5-5 with TRBJ1-2; D is ambiguous. The ends were cut back, 6 bases at V and 4 bases at J, with 22 bases in the middle. This CDR3 is built from 16 residues. Germline V CDR1 and CDR2: SGHKS, YYEKEE (reference sequence). CDR3 nucleotide sequence: TGTGCCAGCATGTGCGATGTCTCGCGAAAGACCTATGGCTACACCTTC. The encoded protein is CASMCDVSRKTYGYTF.

In its sample, this clonotype was seen a few times. This rearrangement joins TRBV27 to TRBJ1-1, with 7 bases fitting TRBD1. This CDR3 has 12 residues. Germline trimming cut 6 bases from V and 8 bases from J; bases unmatched to any gene: 6. Germline CDR1 is MNHEY and CDR2 is SMNVEV (reference sequence). The CDR3 is CASSFSTGEAFF. The CDR3 bases are TGTGCCAGCAGCTTTTCGACAGGGGAAGCTTTCTTT.

This chain joins TRBV10-1 and TRBJ2-1, with D possibly being TRBD1 or TRBD2 (5 bases each). The V gene lost 0 bases and the J gene lost 4 bases, with 22 bases spanning the gap. The CDR3 contains 19 residues. Looked up from germline, CDR1 is WNHNN and CDR2 is SYGVQD (reference sequence). The CDR3 protein is CASSESFQGWGSGYNEQFF. Written as DNA, the CDR3 is TGCGCCAGCAGTGAGTCGTTCCAGGGCTGGGGGTCCGGATACAATGAGCAGTTCTTC.

This clonotype was detected many times. The chain uses TRBV7-9 and TRBJ1-2, with D hard to call. Germline values: CDR1 SEHNR, CDR2 FQNEAQ (reference sequence). V lost 5 bases to trimming and J lost 4 bases, with 23 bases between them. CDR3 size: 17 residues. Written as DNA, the CDR3 is TGTGCCAGCAGCCCTCCTGCATACCATGGAAAGACCTATGGCTACACCTTC. It yields the protein CASSPPAYHGKTYGYTF. Supplemented by reference TRBV7-9 and TRBJ1-2, the full variable domain reads DTGVSQNPRHKITKRGQNVTFRCDPISEHNRLYWYRQTLGQGPEFLTYFQNEAQLEKSRLLSDRFSAERPKGSFSTLEIQRTEQGDSAMYLCASSPPAYHGKTYGYTFGSGTRLTVV.

Worth noting for this clonotype: One base away lies a much larger clone, so this may be a sequencing read error. The chain has TRBV5-4 and TRBJ2-2; TRBD2 matches 14 bases. Germline assignment: CDR1 SGHNT and CDR2 YYREEE (reference sequence). There are 16 residues in the CDR3. V lost 7 bases to trimming and J lost 4 bases; unmatched junction nucleotides: 6. CDR3 nucleotides: TGTGCCAGCGGCTCCGGACTAGCGGGAGGCACCGGGGAGCTGTTTTTT. This sequence encodes CASGSGLAGGTGELFF.

This clonotype has ten or more counts. The rearrangement joins TRBV20-1 to TRBJ1-1; 7 nucleotides align to TRBD1. The CDR3 length is 13 residues. Trimming removed 6 bases from V and 5 bases from J; junction bases left unmatched: 9. CDR1 and CDR2 from the germline V gene are DFQATT and SNEGSKA (reference sequence). The CDR3, as DNA: TGCAGTGCCAGACGGGACAGAGGGACTGAAGCTTTCTTT. It translates to CSARRDRGTEAFF.

This clonotype was counted at least ten times. The V gene is TRBV10-1, the J gene TRBJ1-1; 9 bases are shared with TRBD1. The CDR3 has 14 residues. The V gene's germline CDR1 is WNHNN and CDR2 SYGVQD (reference sequence). Trimming at V came to 1 base and at J to 10 bases, leaving 7 bases not matched to a gene. CDR3 loop: CASSEYGTGLSAFF. CDR3 sequence (DNA): TGCGCCAGCAGTGAGTACGGGACAGGGTTATCAGCTTTCTTT.

This clonotype was observed at least ten times. The rearrangement uses TRBV25-1 and TRBJ1-1; maybe TRBD1 (5 bases). The germline V gene has CDR1 MGHDK and CDR2 SYGVNS. V lost 6 bases and J 1 base, leaving 18 bases between the germline ends. The CDR3 totals 16 residues. The CDR3 coding sequence is TGTGCCAGCAGCGCTAGTTGGGGGACCCCGAACACTGAAGCTTTCTTT. Its translation is CASSASWGTPNTEAFF.

As concerns this clonotype: A single base separates this from a much larger clone, so it may be a read error. Likely a read error: the CDR3 ends without its conserved phenylalanine or tryptophan. The CDR3 DNA follows: TGTGCCAGCCTTACTTTCAATAGTCGAAAGACCTATGGCTACACCCTC. Its translation: CASLTFNSRKTYGYTL. V gene TRBV5-6 combines with J gene TRBJ1-2; D is undetermined. Trimming removed 7 bases from V and 4 bases from J, with 23 bases in between. Looked up from germline, CDR1 is SGHDT and CDR2 is YYEEEE. The CDR3 consists of 16 residues.

Note on this clonotype: A much larger clone differs by one base, so this may be a read error. The chain links TRBV5-8 to TRBJ1-3; D is perhaps TRBD1 (6 bases). V shed 5 bases and J shed 2 bases, with 17 bases lying between them. CDR3 size: 16 residues. Germline V gene sequence: CDR1 SGHTS, CDR2 YDEGEE. CDR3 sequence (DNA): TGTGCCAGCAGAACTAGGGGGAGGAACCCTGGAAACACCATATATTTT. Protein product: CASRTRGRNPGNTIYF.

This clonotype has only one observation. Since a much larger clone is just one base distant, this may be a read error. The limits of the CDR3 on the DNA are not certain, so only TCRdb's listed CDR3 is given. V gene TRBV19 combines with J gene TRBJ1-2; TRBD1 reflects the table's D call only, with no check against the DNA. The length of the CDR3 is 13 amino acids, counting both ends. CDR1 is LNHDA and CDR2 is SQIVND in the germline V gene (reference sequence). The CDR3 here is CAGRQGAGYGCTF.

As regards this clonotype: A much more abundant neighbour one base away suggests this may be a read error. J is TRBJ1-4 and V is TRBV2; the match to TRBD1 covers 10 bases. This CDR3 comprises 14 residues. The germline gives CDR1 SNHLY, CDR2 FYNNEI. With 11 bases clipped from V and 9 bases from J, the junction kept 12 bases outside the gene matches. CDR3 nucleotide sequence: TGTGCCGGCACTATGGACAGGGGGACGAAAAAACTGTTTTTT. Protein sequence: CAGTMDRGTKKLFF.

This clonotype has a count of ten or more. This chain links TRBV5-4 with TRBJ1-2; D gene ambiguous. Germline V lookup: CDR1 SGHNT, CDR2 YYREEE (reference sequence). The CDR3 covers 16 residues. V lost 7 bases and J lost 4, with 23 bases in between. The DNA of the CDR3 is TGTGCCAGCCAATCTGACGTACCAGGAAAGACCTATGGCTACACCTTC. Its translation is CASQSDVPGKTYGYTF.

The sample holds a few counts of this clonotype. This chain connects TRBV7-1 to TRBJ1-2, with no clear D. TRBV7-1 is known as an ORF, though its function is uncertain. V was shortened by 5 bases and J by 4 bases, with 23 bases between the two germline ends. The CDR3 loop spans 17 amino acids. The CDR3 here is CASSKSDHEGKTYGYTF. As DNA, the CDR3 is TGTGCCAGCAGCAAGAGTGATCACGAGGGAAAGACCTATGGCTACACCTTC.

The table lists this clonotype with many counts. The rearrangement links TRBV5-1 to TRBJ1-1; 7 positions agree with TRBD1. The CDR3 runs to 16 residues. The germline gives CDR1 SGHRS, CDR2 YFSETQ. V gave up 3 bases and J gave up 1 base; unmatched junction bases: 9. CDR3 sequence reads: CASSSYKTGQNTEAFF. The CDR3 bases are TGCGCCAGCAGCTCTTACAAGACAGGGCAGAACACTGAAGCTTTCTTT.